A single sample is the source of the 2 T cell receptor beta chains below, sequenced in a study of blood T cell repertoires in COVID-19. Profiled with immunoSEQ multiplex PCR; TCRdb holds only in-frame clones, not every one. The sample has more than 150,000 clones, around 94% seen once. What was sequenced was peripheral blood. The receptors stem from a young man with COVID-19, enrolled during active disease.

V usage is TRBV18 and J usage is TRBJ1-1; D possibly corresponds to TRBD1 (6 bases). There are 15 residues in the CDR3. CDR1 and CDR2 (germline): KGHSH, LQKENI. The V gene lost 2 bases and the J gene lost 1 base, with 11 bases spanning the gap. CDR3 in amino acids: CASSPNAGENTEAFF. The CDR3 coding sequence is TGTGCCAGCTCACCAAACGCAGGGGAGAACACTGAAGCTTTCTTT.

The chain employs TRBV27 and TRBJ1-1, with a possible D match to TRBD1 (6 bases). The CDR3 runs to 13 residues. V was pared by 3 bases and J by 5 bases, with 10 bases between. Germline values: CDR1 MNHEY, CDR2 SMNVEV (reference sequence). CDR3 nucleotides: TGTGCCAGCAGTTTTGGGGGCGTGACTGAAGCTTTCTTT. Translation gives CASSFGGVTEAFF.